A single count supports the clone carrying this T cell receptor (beta chain). The entry originates in a study of blood T cell repertoires in COVID-19. Using immunoSEQ multiplex PCR, the repertoire was profiled, and TCRdb retains in-frame clones only, with some absent. The sample contains 140,000 to 150,000 clones, approximately 87% of which appear only once. The receptor's source is a man aged 50 to 59 who had recovered from COVID-19. What was sequenced was peripheral blood.

The CDR3 is CASSVGLLTSGDTQYF. Written as DNA, the CDR3 is TGTGCCAGCAGCGTAGGGCTCTTGACTAGCGGGGATACGCAGTATTTT. The chain carries TRBV9 and TRBJ2-3; 10 bases agree with TRBD2. CDR1 SGDLS and CDR2 YYNGEE come from the germline V gene. The CDR3 is made up of 16 amino acids. V lost 0 bases and J lost 6; bases outside the gene matches: 7.